Shown below are 13 T cell receptor beta chains from a single sample sequenced in a study of Ad26.COV2.S vaccination and SARS-CoV-2 variants. Generated by immunoSEQ multiplex PCR, the TCRdb table keeps only in-frame clones and is missing some. The profile shows about 680,000 clones, about 90% of them singletons. Treatment meaning: around 19 received Ad26.COV2.S at low or high dose, single or two shots; about 5 received placebo; per-sample allocation not given. After the first vaccine or placebo injection, samples were drawn on day 63. Sequences were derived from peripheral blood, sampled in a trial of Ad26.COV2.S vaccine versus placebo. The receptors originated from a person between 18 and 59 years old who received the Ad26.COV2.S COVID-19 vaccine or a placebo.

This rearrangement joins TRBV6-5 to TRBJ2-5, with D tentatively TRBD1 or TRBD2 (8 bases each). V lost 7 bases and J 5 bases, leaving 20 bases between the germline ends. The CDR3 has 15 amino acids. From germline, CDR1 is MNHEY and CDR2 SVGAGI. The CDR3 region has the DNA TGTGCCAGCAATCCATATAGCGGGGACAGGGAGACCCAGTACTTC. Protein product: CASNPYSGDRETQYF.

This clone has a single count. J is TRBJ2-2 and V is TRBV4-3; 9 bases fit TRBD1. Trimming cost V 6 bases and J 4 bases; bases outside gene matches: 9. The germline gives CDR1 LGHNA, CDR2 YSLEER. This CDR3 region has 16 residues. CDR3 DNA sequence: TGCGCCAGCAGACAACAGGGACAGGGAATCACCGGGGAGCTGTTTTTT. This gives the protein CASRQQGQGITGELFF.

The chain carries TRBV11-2 and TRBJ2-3; unclear D gene. The V end lost 1 base, the J end lost 1 base, and 9 bases lay between the germline ends. In germline, CDR1 is SGHAT, CDR2 FQNNGV. The CDR3 loop spans 15 amino acids. CDR3 region: CASSLGQLGTDTQYF. The CDR3 DNA is TGTGCCAGCAGCTTAGGTCAGTTGGGCACAGATACGCAGTATTTT.

CDR3 sequence: CASSQGLAGGPLYF. CDR3 nucleotide sequence: TGTGCCAGCAGCCAGGGACTAGCGGGAGGGCCTCTGTACTTC. The rearrangement joins TRBV7-2 to TRBJ2-7, with 16 positions matching TRBD2. Germline lookup yields CDR1 SGHTA and CDR2 FQGNSA. V shed 5 bases, J shed 12 bases, and the junction held 7 bases outside the gene matches. The length of the CDR3 is 14 residues. Combining the CDR3 with reference TRBV7-2 and TRBJ2-7 gives the whole variable domain GAGVSQSPSNKVTEKGKDVELRCDPISGHTALYWYRQSLGQGLEFLIYFQGNSAPDKSGLPSDRFSAERTGGSVSTLTIQRTQQEDSAVYLCASSQGLAGGPLYFGPGTRLTVT.

This sequence joins TRBV30 and TRBJ2-2; no definite D call. The CDR3 totals 13 residues. The V end was cut by 1 base, the J end by 3 bases, with 6 bases between. Germline V gene data show CDR1 as GTSNPN and CDR2 as SVGIG (reference sequence). The CDR3 here is CAWSGGYTGELFF. CDR3 DNA sequence: TGTGCCTGGAGTGGAGGCTACACCGGGGAGCTGTTTTTT.

The CDR3, as DNA: TGTGCCAGTAGTATAGACAGGGCTACTCAGCCCCAGCATTTT. Its translation: CASSIDRATQPQHF. This chain connects TRBV19 to TRBJ1-5, with D possibly TRBD1 on 5 matching bases. The CDR3 sequence is 14 residues long. Germline lookup yields CDR1 LNHDA and CDR2 SQIVND (reference sequence). Deletions cut 0 bases from V and 6 bases from J, with 9 bases between.

The gene calls are TRBV6-6 and TRBJ1-5; the D is unclear. The CDR3 length is 13 residues. The germline V gene encodes CDR1 MNHNY and CDR2 SVGAGI (reference sequence). The V end lost 4 bases, the J end lost 1 base, and 5 bases lay between the germline ends. The CDR3 DNA sequence: TGTGCCAGCAGTTTCGGCAGCAATCAGCCCCAGCATTTT. Translated: CASSFGSNQPQHF.

The chain employs TRBV10-1 and TRBJ2-7, with a possible D match to TRBD2 (6 bases). Per the germline V gene, CDR1 is WNHNN and CDR2 is SYGVQD (reference sequence). The CDR3 has 13 residues. Trimming took off 4 bases at V and 3 bases at J, with 10 bases between the two ends. The CDR3 sequence: CASSVGGNYEQYF. In nucleotides, the CDR3 is TGCGCCAGCAGTGTCGGCGGGAACTACGAGCAGTACTTC.

V usage is TRBV30 and J usage is TRBJ2-7, with 9 bases identical to TRBD2. The trim removed 5 bases at V and 7 bases at J, leaving 9 bases unmatched. The CDR3 totals 13 residues. Germline values: CDR1 GTSNPN, CDR2 SVGIG (reference sequence). CDR3 amino acids: CAWGPGLAREQYF. The CDR3 DNA reads TGTGCCTGGGGGCCGGGACTAGCAAGAGAGCAGTACTTC. Full variable domain (missing parts from reference TRBV30 and TRBJ2-7): SQTIHQWPATLVQPVGSPLSLECTVEGTSNPNLYWYRQAAGRGLQLLFYSVGIGQISSEVPQNLSASRPQDRQFILSSKKLLLSDSGFYLCAWGPGLAREQYFGPGTRLTVT.

V gene TRBV3-1 (or the pseudogene TRBV3-2) combines with J gene TRBJ2-1; 9 nucleotides agree with TRBD1. J was trimmed by 7 bases and V by 0 bases; bases with no gene match: 4. Germline V lookup: CDR1 LGHDT, CDR2 YNNKEL (reference sequence). CDR3 length: 15 amino acids. The CDR3: CASSQEGTGTNEQFF. The CDR3 DNA sequence: TGTGCCAGCAGCCAAGAGGGGACAGGGACGAATGAGCAGTTCTTC.

CDR3: CASTSTRASFYEQYF. DNA for the CDR3: TGTGCCAGCACCTCCACCAGGGCTAGTTTTTACGAGCAGTACTTC. The chain combines TRBV5-6 with TRBJ2-7; D might be TRBD1 (5 bases). The germline V gene has CDR1 SGHDT and CDR2 YYEEEE. The ends were cut back, 6 bases at V and 4 bases at J, with 20 bases in the middle. CDR3 size: 15 residues.

To note about this clone: Other DNA sequences within the sample encode an identical CDR3. The chain recombines TRBV30 with TRBJ1-1, with TRBD1 matching 7 bases. V dropped 3 bases and J dropped 0; count of bases not matched to a gene: 4. The germline gives CDR1 GTSNPN, CDR2 SVGIG (reference sequence). This CDR3 spans 14 amino acids. The CDR3: CAWSLGQMNTEAFF. In nucleotides, the CDR3 is TGTGCCTGGAGCCTGGGACAGATGAACACTGAAGCTTTCTTT.

The chain employs TRBV7-6 and TRBJ1-2; perhaps TRBD1 as D (5 bases). The ends were cut back, 1 base at V and 2 bases at J, with 5 bases in the middle. This CDR3 has 13 residues. Germline loops: CDR1 SGHVS, CDR2 FNYEAQ. As DNA, the CDR3 is TGTGCCAGCAGCTTAGGACAGAACTATGGCTACACCTTC. Protein: CASSLGQNYGYTF.